This TCR beta chain originates from a study of Graves' ophthalmopathy and Graves' hyperthyroidism. General study results and limits: A majority of expanded thyroid clonotypes exceeding 0.001 frequency were likewise present in blood.

Germline CDR1 and CDR2: SNHLY and FYNNEI. The CDR3 consists of 14 residues. The V end was cut by 4 bases, the J end by 4 bases, with 11 bases between. Only a few counts were recorded for this clonotype. The antigen is unknown. CDR3 regions of TCR beta were amplified from RNA transcripts. RT-PCR in the first round used HTBI primers; a second-round multiplex PCR followed. TCRdb fed the multiplex PCR reads into MiXCR, producing one record per CDR3 protein. The table includes about 500,000 distinct CDR3 sequences, just under 40% detected once. J is TRBJ1-5 and V is TRBV2; no clear D. Material for sequencing was peripheral blood or thyroid tissue (not recorded which). The sequence was collected from an adult man with Graves' hyperthyroidism. The CDR3 coding sequence is TGTGCCAGCAGTGTGATTAGGACTAATCAGCCCCAGCATTTT. Translation gives CASSVIRTNQPQHF.